This TCR beta chain was sequenced during a study of control samples from healthy donors and cancer patients (dated by TCRdb to about 2020). Notes on this clone: The antigen this receptor binds is unknown. No base quality information exists; no much larger clone differs at one position.

CDR1 and CDR2 were assigned from the germline V gene as SGHTA and FQGNSA. The CDR3 runs 15 amino acids, cysteine and phenylalanine included. Only the CDR3 DNA stays, 45 bases, in frame from base 1. Trimming accounts for 4 bases at V and 13 bases at J, while the number of junction bases matched to no gene is 13. Receptor libraries were prepared by the immunoSEQ multiplex PCR assay. The table was pulled from immuneACCESS by TCRdb, which kept in-frame rearrangements only. Such tables lose some clones; where checked, under half of the loss comes from unresolved V genes, and the rest has no known cause. For this sample the table gives 75,000 to 80,000 clones, of which roughly 89% were detected only once. Of the sample, roughly a tenth is held by the ten largest clones.

This TCR was sampled from a woman in her fifties or sixties with colorectal cancer. Sequenced input: PBMCs. The sequence joins TRBV7-2 to TRBJ1-4; 9 bases in the middle match TRBD1. The encoded CDR3 is CASSSPTGGGRRLFF. The DNA is TGTGCCAGCAGCTCACCGACAGGGGGGGGTCGAAGACTGTTTTTT.